This TCR beta chain is drawn from a study of identical twins. Study findings and constraints: Analyses of zero insertions could be partly confounded by invariant MAIT and iNKT cells. Researchers reported excess low generation probability among twin-shared out-of-frame alpha sequences. Findings depended on cross-sectional statistics rather than tracking the same donors.

MiXCR was run by TCRdb on the 5' RACE reads, yielding one entry per CDR3 protein. The table lists some 500,000 distinct CDR3 sequences, 7.5% to 10% of them singletons. The CDR3 runs 17 residues. The junction had 9 bases not matched to a gene; V was cut back by 4 bases and J by 0 bases. CDR1 SGHVS and CDR2 FNYEAQ come from the germline V gene. This clonotype has a handful of counts. Its antigen remains unknown. The sample also formed part of further work on yellow fever vaccine responses in identical twins.

The receptor was derived from a woman in her late teens or twenties in good health. Sequenced material: PBMCs. The chain couples TRBV7-6 to TRBJ2-1, with TRBD2 matching over 7 bases. The CDR3 DNA reads as TGTGCCAGCAGCTCCCTCCGAGCGGGAAGCTCCTACAATGAGCAGTTCTTC. As protein: CASSSLRAGSSYNEQFF.